This T cell receptor beta chain emerged from a study of cytomegalovirus exposure and HLA in healthy donors. Study-wide context: Unique TCRs numbering around 80 million, obtained from HLA-typed donors, made up an early data release.

Overall study results and limits: The listing of 150 to 200 TCR beta chains classed them as cytomegalovirus-associated.

Researchers ran the PCR with 60 Vbeta and 13 Jbeta primers. Clones were read by immunoSEQ multiplex PCR, and TCRdb kept only the in-frame ones, dropping some. The table shows over 100,000 clones, with 75% to 80% occurring only once. On this clone: Its antigen is not identified.

Per the germline V gene, CDR1 is MDHEN and CDR2 is SYDVKM. V lost 2 bases and J 0 bases, leaving 14 bases between the germline ends. The CDR3 runs 16 residues. This TCR was sampled from a woman in her 30s in good health and CMV-seropositive. V usage is TRBV28 and J usage is TRBJ2-7; TRBD1 might be the D (6 bases). Sequenced: PBMCs. This CDR3 reads CASSLGGRAGSYEQYF. The CDR3 DNA reads TGTGCCAGCAGTTTAGGGGGCAGGGCGGGCTCCTACGAGCAGTACTTC.